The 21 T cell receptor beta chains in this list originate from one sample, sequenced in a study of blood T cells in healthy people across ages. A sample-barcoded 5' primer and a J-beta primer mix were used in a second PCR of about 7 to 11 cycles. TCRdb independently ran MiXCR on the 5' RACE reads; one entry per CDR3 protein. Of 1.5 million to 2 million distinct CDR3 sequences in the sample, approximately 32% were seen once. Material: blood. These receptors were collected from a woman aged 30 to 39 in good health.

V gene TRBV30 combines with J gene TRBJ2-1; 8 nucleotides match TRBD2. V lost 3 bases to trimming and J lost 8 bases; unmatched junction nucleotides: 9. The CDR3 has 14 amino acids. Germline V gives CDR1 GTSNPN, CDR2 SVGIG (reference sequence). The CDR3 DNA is TGTGCCTGGAGCGCCGGGACTAGTTATGATGAGCAGTTCTTC. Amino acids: CAWSAGTSYDEQFF.

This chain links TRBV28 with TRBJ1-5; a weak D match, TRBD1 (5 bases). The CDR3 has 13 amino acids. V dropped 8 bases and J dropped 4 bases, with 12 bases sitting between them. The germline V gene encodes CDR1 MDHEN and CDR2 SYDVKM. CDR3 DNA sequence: TGTGCCAGCTGGCAGGGTAAGAATCAGCCCCAGCATTTT. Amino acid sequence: CASWQGKNQPQHF.

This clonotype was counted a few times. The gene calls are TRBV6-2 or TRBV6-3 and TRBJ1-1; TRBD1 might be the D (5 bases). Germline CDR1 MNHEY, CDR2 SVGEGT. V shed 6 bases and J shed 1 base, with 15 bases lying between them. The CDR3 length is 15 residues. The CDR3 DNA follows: TGTGCCAGCAGCTTATCGGGACGGGGGAACACTGAAGCTTTCTTT. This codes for CASSLSGRGNTEAFF.

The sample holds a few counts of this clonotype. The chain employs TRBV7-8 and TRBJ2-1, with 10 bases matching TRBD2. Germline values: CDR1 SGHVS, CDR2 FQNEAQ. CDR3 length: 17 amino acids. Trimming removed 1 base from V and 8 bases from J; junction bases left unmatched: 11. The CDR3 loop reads CASSLGGLAGVGYEQFF. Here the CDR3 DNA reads TGTGCCAGCAGCTTAGGGGGTCTAGCGGGGGTAGGATATGAGCAGTTCTTC.

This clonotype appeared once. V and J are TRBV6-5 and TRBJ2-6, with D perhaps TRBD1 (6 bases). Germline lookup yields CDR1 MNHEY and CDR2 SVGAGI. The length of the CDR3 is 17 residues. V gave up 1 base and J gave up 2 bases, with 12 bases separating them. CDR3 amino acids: CASSYFQGLPGANVLTF. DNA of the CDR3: TGTGCCAGCAGTTACTTCCAGGGGCTCCCTGGGGCCAACGTCCTGACTTTC.

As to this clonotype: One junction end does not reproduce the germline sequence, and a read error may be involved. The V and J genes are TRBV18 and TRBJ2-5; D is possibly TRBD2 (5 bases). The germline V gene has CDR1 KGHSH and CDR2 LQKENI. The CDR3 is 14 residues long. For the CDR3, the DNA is TGTGCCAACTCACCACCGTCCGGGAAAGAGACCCAGTACTTC. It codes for CANSPPSGKETQYF.

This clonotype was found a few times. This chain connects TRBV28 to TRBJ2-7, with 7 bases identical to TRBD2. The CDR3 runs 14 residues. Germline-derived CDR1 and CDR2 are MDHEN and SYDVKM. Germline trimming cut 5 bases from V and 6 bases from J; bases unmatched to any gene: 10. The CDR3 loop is CASSVLALLSEQYF. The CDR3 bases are TGTGCCAGCAGTGTACTAGCGCTCCTATCCGAGCAGTACTTC.

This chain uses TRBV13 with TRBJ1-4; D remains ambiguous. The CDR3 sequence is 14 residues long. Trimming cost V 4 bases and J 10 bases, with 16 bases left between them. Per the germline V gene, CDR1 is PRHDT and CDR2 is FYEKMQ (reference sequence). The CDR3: CASSSSSLDRKLFF. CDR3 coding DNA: TGTGCCAGCAGCTCCAGCTCCTTGGATAGAAAACTGTTTTTT.

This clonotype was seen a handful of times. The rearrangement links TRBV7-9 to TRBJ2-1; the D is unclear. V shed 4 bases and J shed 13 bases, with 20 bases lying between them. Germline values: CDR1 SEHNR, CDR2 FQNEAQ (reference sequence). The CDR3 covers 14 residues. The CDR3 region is CASSSFADAHAQFF. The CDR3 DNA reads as TGTGCCAGCAGCTCTTTCGCGGACGCCCATGCCCAGTTCTTC.

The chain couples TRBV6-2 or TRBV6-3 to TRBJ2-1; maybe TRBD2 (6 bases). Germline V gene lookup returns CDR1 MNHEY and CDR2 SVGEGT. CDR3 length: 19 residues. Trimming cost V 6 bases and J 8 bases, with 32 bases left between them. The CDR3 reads CASRPDFPIVGRRTDEQFF. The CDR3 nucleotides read TGTGCCAGCAGACCCGACTTCCCCATAGTCGGGAGAAGGACTGATGAGCAGTTCTTC.

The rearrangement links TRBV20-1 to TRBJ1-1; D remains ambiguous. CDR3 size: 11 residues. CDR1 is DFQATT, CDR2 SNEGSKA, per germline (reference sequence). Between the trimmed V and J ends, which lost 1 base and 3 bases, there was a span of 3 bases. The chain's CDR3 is CSARGHTEAFF. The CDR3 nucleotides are TGCAGTGCTAGAGGGCACACTGAAGCTTTCTTT.

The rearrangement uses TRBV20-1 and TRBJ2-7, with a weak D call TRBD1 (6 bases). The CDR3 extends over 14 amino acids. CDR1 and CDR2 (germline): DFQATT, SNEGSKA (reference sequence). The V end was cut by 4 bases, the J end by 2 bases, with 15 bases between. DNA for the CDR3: TGCAGTGCTATTCCGGGACACGGTGCCTACGAGCAGTACTTC. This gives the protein CSAIPGHGAYEQYF.

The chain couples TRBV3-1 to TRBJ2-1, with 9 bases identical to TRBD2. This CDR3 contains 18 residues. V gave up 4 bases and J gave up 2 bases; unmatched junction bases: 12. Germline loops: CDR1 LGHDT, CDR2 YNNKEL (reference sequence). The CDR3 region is CASSRASGALVAYNEQFF. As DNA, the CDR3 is TGTGCCAGCAGCCGGGCTAGCGGGGCCCTTGTGGCCTACAATGAGCAGTTCTTC.

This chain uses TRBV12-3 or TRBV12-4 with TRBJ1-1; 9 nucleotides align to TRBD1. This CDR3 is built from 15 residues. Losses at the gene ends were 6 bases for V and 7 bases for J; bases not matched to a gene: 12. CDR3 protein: CASRPGTGKTHEAFF. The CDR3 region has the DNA TGTGCCAGCAGGCCCGGGACAGGGAAAACCCATGAAGCTTTCTTT.

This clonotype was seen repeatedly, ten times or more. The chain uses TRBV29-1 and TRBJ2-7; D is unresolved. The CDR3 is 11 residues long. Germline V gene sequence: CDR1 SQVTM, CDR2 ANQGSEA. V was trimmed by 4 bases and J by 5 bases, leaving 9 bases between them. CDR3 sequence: CSVGSGNEQYF. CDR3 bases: TGCAGCGTTGGTTCTGGAAACGAGCAGTACTTC.

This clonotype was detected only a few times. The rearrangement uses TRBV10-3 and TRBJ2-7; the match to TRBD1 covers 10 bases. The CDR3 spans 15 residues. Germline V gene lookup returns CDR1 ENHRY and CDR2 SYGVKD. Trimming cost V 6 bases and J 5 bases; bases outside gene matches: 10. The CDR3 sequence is CAIRPPSGQGHEQYF. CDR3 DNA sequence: TGTGCCATCAGACCCCCCTCGGGACAGGGGCACGAGCAGTACTTC.

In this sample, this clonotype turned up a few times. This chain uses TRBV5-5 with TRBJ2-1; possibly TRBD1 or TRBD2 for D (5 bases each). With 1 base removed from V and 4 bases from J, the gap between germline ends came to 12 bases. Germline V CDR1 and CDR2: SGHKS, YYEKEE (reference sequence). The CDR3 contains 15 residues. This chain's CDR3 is CASSLSGQSYNEQFF. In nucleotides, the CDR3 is TGTGCCAGCAGCTTGTCGGGGCAAAGTTACAATGAGCAGTTCTTC.

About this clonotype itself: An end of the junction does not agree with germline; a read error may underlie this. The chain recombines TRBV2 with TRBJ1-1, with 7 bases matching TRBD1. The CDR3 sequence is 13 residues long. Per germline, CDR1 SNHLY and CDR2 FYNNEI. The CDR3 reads CASRTGDGTEAFF. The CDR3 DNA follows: TGTGCCAGTAGAACAGGGGATGGCACTGAGGCTTTCTTT.

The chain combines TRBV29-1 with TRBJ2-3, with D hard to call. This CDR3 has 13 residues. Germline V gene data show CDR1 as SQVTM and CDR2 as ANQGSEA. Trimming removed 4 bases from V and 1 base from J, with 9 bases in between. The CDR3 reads CSVGGIGTDTQYF. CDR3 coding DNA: TGCAGCGTTGGTGGGATAGGCACAGATACGCAGTATTTT.

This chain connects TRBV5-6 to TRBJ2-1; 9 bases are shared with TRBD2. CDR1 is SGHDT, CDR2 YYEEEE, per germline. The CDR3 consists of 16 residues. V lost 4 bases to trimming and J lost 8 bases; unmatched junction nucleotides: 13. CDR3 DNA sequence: TGTGCCAGCAGCCAGAGCCCGGGACTAGCTAGGCATGAGCAGTTCTTC. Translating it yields CASSQSPGLARHEQFF.

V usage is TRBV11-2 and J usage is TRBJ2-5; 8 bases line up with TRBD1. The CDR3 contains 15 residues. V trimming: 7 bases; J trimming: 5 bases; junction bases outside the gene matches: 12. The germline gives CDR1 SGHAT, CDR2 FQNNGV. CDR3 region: CASTVQGVPGETQYF. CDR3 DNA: TGTGCCAGCACCGTACAGGGGGTCCCAGGGGAGACCCAGTACTTC.